This TCR beta chain came from a study of somatic mutations in cytotoxic T cells in rheumatoid arthritis. Study summary: Patients had 25 to 30 ml EDTA blood drawn right after diagnosis, before any treatment. Findings and caveats of the study: Rising age went with increasing CD8+ clonality in rheumatoid arthritis patients; healthy controls showed no such increase. Rheumatoid arthritis patients were compared with age-matched healthy controls, and their CD8+ T-cell clonality did not differ significantly.

Sequencing used immunoSEQ multiplex PCR; TCRdb keeps in-frame clones, though not all of them. The table lists some 29,000 clones, approximately 86% of them singletons. As to this clone: Its antigen is not identified.

Flow cytometry was used to check the purity of CD4+ and CD8+ cells, which had been isolated by positive magnetic bead selection. The V gene's germline CDR1 is MNHEY and CDR2 SVGAGI. The CDR3 length is 15 residues. Unmatched junction bases numbered 6, after V lost 1 base and J lost 5 bases. The sequenced material came from CD8+ T cells sorted from blood. J is TRBJ2-7 and V is TRBV6-5, with 9 positions matching TRBD1. This TCR derives from an adult with rheumatoid arthritis. CDR3: CASSYLGQGENEQYF. The CDR3 bases are TGTGCCAGCAGTTACTTGGGACAGGGAGAGAACGAGCAGTACTTC.